The 30 T cell receptor beta chains given below trace back to one sample, sequenced in a study of blood T cells in healthy people across ages. Through a sample-barcoded 5' primer and a J-beta primer mix, a second PCR was run for 7 to 11 cycles. Each CDR3 protein gets one entry after TCRdb re-called the 5' RACE reads with MiXCR. The sample holds 630,000 or so distinct CDR3 sequences; under 30% are singletons and the top ten take 15% to 19%. The sequencing input was blood. These receptor sequences come from a woman aged 80 or older in good health.

This clonotype was seen only a few times. This chain joins TRBV30 and TRBJ1-5; D is undetermined. This CDR3 comprises 13 residues. V was cut by 2 bases and J by 6 bases, with 11 bases left in between. Germline V gives CDR1 GTSNPN, CDR2 SVGIG (reference sequence). CDR3: CAWSKGVGQPQHF. DNA of the CDR3: TGTGCCTGGAGTAAGGGTGTGGGTCAGCCCCAGCATTTT.

The chain couples TRBV20-1 to TRBJ2-7; 7 nucleotides match TRBD1. The germline V gene encodes CDR1 DFQATT and CDR2 SNEGSKA (reference sequence). With V trimmed by 4 bases and J by 10 bases, 13 bases remained unmatched. CDR3 length: 13 residues. Here the CDR3 DNA reads TGCAGTGCTAAAGACAGGGTATCGAGTCTCCAGTACTTC. This translates into CSAKDRVSSLQYF.

This clonotype showed up many times. V is TRBV20-1 and J is TRBJ1-2, with 7 positions matching TRBD1. Germline-derived CDR1 and CDR2 are DFQATT and SNEGSKA (reference sequence). The V and J ends lost 5 bases and 7 bases, in that order; junction bases with no gene match: 10. This CDR3 has 13 residues. CDR3 residues: CSAPPTGTSGYTF. CDR3 coding DNA: TGCAGTGCTCCTCCGACAGGGACTAGTGGCTACACCTTC.

This clonotype was seen many times. The chain joins TRBV20-1 to TRBJ1-5, with 10 nucleotides matching TRBD1. The germline V gene encodes CDR1 DFQATT and CDR2 SNEGSKA (reference sequence). This CDR3 is 14 amino acids long. J gave up 1 base and V 3 bases, and 0 bases lay outside the gene matches. This CDR3 reads CSARGQGSNQPQHF. Here the CDR3 DNA reads TGCAGTGCTAGGGGACAGGGGAGCAATCAGCCCCAGCATTTT.

This clonotype was seen repeatedly, ten times or more. The chain joins TRBV7-8 to TRBJ2-7; 8 positions match TRBD1. The V segment lost 5 bases and the J segment 2 bases; nucleotides outside the gene matches: 8. The CDR3 is 15 amino acids. Germline V gene data show CDR1 as SGHVS and CDR2 as FQNEAQ. DNA for the CDR3: TGTGCCAGCAGCGGACAGGGAAAATACACCTACGAGCAGTACTTC. This codes for CASSGQGKYTYEQYF.

This chain joins TRBV7-9 and TRBJ1-2; D gene unclear. Trimming stripped 0 bases from V and 0 bases from J, with 8 bases between. Per the germline V gene, CDR1 is SEHNR and CDR2 is FQNEAQ (reference sequence). The CDR3 runs to 15 residues. The CDR3 bases are TGTGCCAGCAGCTTAGCACCGGCGTCTAACTATGGCTACACCTTC. Protein product: CASSLAPASNYGYTF.

As to this clonotype: This sequence may be a read error, since a much larger clone differs from it by one base. J is TRBJ2-5 and V is TRBV6-2 or TRBV6-3, with 9 positions matching TRBD1. Germline CDR1 MNHEY, CDR2 SVGEGT. This CDR3 has 17 amino acids. In nucleotides, the CDR3 is TGTGTCAGCAGTCAGGATTTATCCCGGGACAGGGAAGAGACCCAGTACTTC. Residues: CVSSQDLSRDREETQYF.

This clonotype was seen ten or more times. The chain links TRBV20-1 to TRBJ2-5; a weak D match, TRBD2 (6 bases). CDR3 length: 14 residues. Trimming took 6 bases from V and 9 from J, leaving 23 bases between them. Germline V gives CDR1 DFQATT, CDR2 SNEGSKA (reference sequence). The CDR3 nucleotides are TGCAGTGCCCGCACCGGAGGTGTCGGGAGACCCCAGTACTTC. It specifies CSARTGGVGRPQYF.

This clonotype was seen many times. The V and J genes are TRBV4-3 and TRBJ1-2; D is undetermined. The CDR3 contains 15 residues. Germline V gene data show CDR1 as LGHNA and CDR2 as YSLEER. V lost 0 bases and J lost 5, with 13 bases in between. CDR3 nucleotides: TGCGCCAGCAGCCAAGAAACTCACAGCGGGTATGGCTACACCTTC. Encoded protein: CASSQETHSGYGYTF.

This clonotype was seen at least ten times. The gene calls are TRBV5-4 and TRBJ2-1; TRBD1 aligns across 8 bases. Germline CDR1 and CDR2: SGHNT and YYREEE (reference sequence). The CDR3 runs to 16 residues. Trimming at V came to 4 bases and at J to 1 base, leaving 7 bases not matched to a gene. Written as DNA, the CDR3 is TGTGCCAGCAGCGCCCGGACAGGGCTGTCCTACAATGAGCAGTTCTTC. This codes for CASSARTGLSYNEQFF. Looking up the rest from reference TRBV5-4 and TRBJ2-1 gives the full variable domain: ETGVTQSPTHLIKTRGQQVTLRCSSQSGHNTVSWYQQALGQGPQFIFQYYREEENGRGNFPPRFSGLQFPNYSSELNVNALELDDSALYLCASSARTGLSYNEQFFGPGTRLTVL.

This clonotype was seen at least ten times. This clone may be a read error of a much larger clone one base away. Written as DNA, the CDR3 is TGTGCCAGCAGCCCCCAAGCGGGGACATACAATGAGCAGTACTTC. Amino acid sequence: CASSPQAGTYNEQYF. The chain has TRBV12-3 or TRBV12-4 and TRBJ2-7; possibly TRBD2 for D (7 bases). The CDR3 consists of 15 residues. V lost 6 bases, J lost 7 bases, and 22 bases lay in between.

This clonotype was observed a few times. At one of its ends the junction is not consistent with the germline gene, which may arise from a read error. The chain uses TRBV4-2 and TRBJ2-4; D ambiguous. CDR3 size: 14 residues. Germline values: CDR1 LGHNA, CDR2 YNFKEQ. CDR3 region: CASSQDPTIPPRNF. In DNA, the CDR3 is TGTGCCAGCAGCCAAGATCCCACTATCCCCCCCCGTAACTTC.

This rearrangement joins TRBV20-1 to TRBJ2-7, with D tentatively TRBD2 (7 bases). Looked up from germline, CDR1 is DFQATT and CDR2 is SNEGSKA (reference sequence). CDR3 length: 13 amino acids. The V gene lost 6 bases and the J gene lost 0 bases, with 12 bases spanning the gap. In DNA form, the CDR3 reads TGCAGTGCCAAGGGGGGGAGCTCCTACGAGCAGTACTTC. Its translation is CSAKGGSSYEQYF.

Ten or more counts support this clonotype. The V call is TRBV29-1, the J call TRBJ2-1; 9 positions match TRBD2. The CDR3 is 15 amino acids. With V trimmed by 1 base and J by 8 bases, 9 bases remained unmatched. Germline CDR1 SQVTM, CDR2 ANQGSEA. DNA for the CDR3: TGCAGCGTTGAAGGGCTAGCGGGGTTCGATGATGAGCAGTTCTTC. Protein sequence: CSVEGLAGFDDEQFF.

The chain joins TRBV18 to TRBJ1-2; D not resolved. V lost 4 bases and J lost 3, with 9 bases in between. The germline gives CDR1 KGHSH, CDR2 LQKENI. The CDR3 has 13 residues. CDR3 coding DNA: TGTGCCAGCTCACTGGAGCCTGACTATGGCTACACCTTC. The encoded protein is CASSLEPDYGYTF.

The sample holds many counts of this clonotype. V gene TRBV6-6 combines with J gene TRBJ2-7; TRBD2 matches at 12 bases. Per the germline V gene, CDR1 is MNHNY and CDR2 is SVGAGI (reference sequence). The CDR3 is 14 residues long. The J segment lost 4 bases and the V segment lost 9 bases, leaving 7 bases of the junction unmatched. DNA of the CDR3: TGTGCCAGTGAACGCGGGACTAGCGGGTACGAGCAGTACTTC. This translates into CASERGTSGYEQYF.

This clonotype showed up just a few times. This rearrangement joins TRBV7-9 to TRBJ1-1, with 10 bases that match TRBD1. The J segment lost 5 bases and the V segment lost 2 bases, leaving 5 bases of the junction unmatched. From germline, CDR1 is SEHNR and CDR2 FQNEAQ (reference sequence). The CDR3 has 15 amino acids. The CDR3 here is CASSLRTGGRTEAFF. The DNA for the CDR3 is TGTGCCAGCAGCTTAAGGACAGGGGGTAGGACTGAAGCTTTCTTT.

V usage is TRBV7-8 and J usage is TRBJ1-2, with D perhaps matching TRBD1 (5 bases). The germline gives CDR1 SGHVS, CDR2 FQNEAQ. The ends were cut back, 5 bases at V and 1 base at J, with 14 bases in the middle. The CDR3 loop spans 15 amino acids. The CDR3 region is CASSPPTDSNYGYTF. CDR3 DNA sequence: TGTGCCAGCAGCCCTCCAACCGACAGTAACTATGGCTACACCTTC.

This clonotype was detected ten times or more. The rearrangement uses TRBV21-1 and TRBJ2-7. TRBV21-1 is designated a pseudogene. The CDR3 runs 15 residues. The CDR3 protein is CASSKGRTVNYEQYF. The CDR3 DNA reads as TGTGCCAGCAGCAAAGGTAGGACGGTCAACTACGAGCAGTACTTC.

This clonotype was observed a few times. The J gene is TRBJ1-6, the V gene TRBV30; possibly TRBD1 for D (6 bases). Trimming pared 4 bases from V and 9 bases from J, leaving 16 bases between. Germline lookup yields CDR1 GTSNPN and CDR2 SVGIG (reference sequence). This CDR3 is 14 amino acids long. The CDR3 coding sequence is TGTGCCTGGACCGGGGGGGCCTCGTCTTCACCCCTCCACTTT. This codes for CAWTGGASSSPLHF.

This rearrangement joins TRBV2 to TRBJ1-5, with D possibly matching TRBD1 (6 bases). Per germline, CDR1 SNHLY and CDR2 FYNNEI. V was shortened by 3 bases and J by 3 bases, with 15 bases between the two germline ends. The CDR3 has 16 amino acids. In DNA form, the CDR3 reads TGTGCCAGCAGTGAGGTGGGGGGCCGGGTCAATCAGCCCCAGCATTTT. Encoded protein: CASSEVGGRVNQPQHF.

This clonotype was seen more than once but under ten times. This may arise from a read error, as a much more abundant clone is one base away. The J gene is TRBJ2-5, the V gene TRBV6-6, with TRBD2 matching over 9 bases. Germline V gene data show CDR1 as MNHNY and CDR2 as SVGAGI (reference sequence). The junction had 12 bases not matched to a gene; V was cut back by 2 bases and J by 11 bases. The CDR3 has 15 residues. This CDR3 is CASSYDRGGAVEQYF. CDR3 bases: TGTGCCAGCAGTTACGACCGCGGGGGGGCCGTTGAGCAGTACTTC.

The genes are TRBV28 and TRBJ1-6, with no clear D. The CDR3 has 15 amino acids. CDR1 is MDHEN and CDR2 is SYDVKM in the germline V gene. Trimming cost V 1 base and J 9 bases, with 13 bases left between them. The CDR3 DNA reads as TGTGCCAGCAGTTTATTGGGATTGAGGTTTTCACCCCTCCACTTT. Translated: CASSLLGLRFSPLHF.

This clonotype was counted ten times or more. This rearrangement joins TRBV28 to TRBJ1-5; D unresolved. Germline V gene data show CDR1 as MDHEN and CDR2 as SYDVKM. This CDR3 spans 14 amino acids. Trimming cost V 6 bases and J 4 bases, with 13 bases left between them. CDR3 nucleotides: TGTGCCAGCAGCCGAACCCGGGAAAATCAGCCCCAGCATTTT. Translation gives CASSRTRENQPQHF. The full variable domain, rest sourced from reference TRBV28 and TRBJ1-5, is DVKVTQSSRYLVKRTGEKVFLECVQDMDHENMFWYRQDPGLGLRLIYFSYDVKMKEKGDIPEGYSVSREKKERFSLILESASTNQTSMYLCASSRTRENQPQHFGDGTRLSIL.

This clonotype was detected ten times or more. The chain has TRBV7-2 and TRBJ1-4; tentatively, D is TRBD1 (6 bases). V was trimmed by 5 bases and J by 6 bases, leaving 16 bases between them. CDR3 length equals 15 residues. The V gene's germline CDR1 is SGHTA and CDR2 FQGNSA. CDR3 nucleotide sequence: TGTGCCAGCAGCCCTCCCGGGGGGCTTTATGAAAAACTGTTTTTT. This codes for CASSPPGGLYEKLFF. The full variable domain, its missing parts supplied by reference TRBV7-2 and TRBJ1-4, is GAGVSQSPSNKVTEKGKDVELRCDPISGHTALYWYRQSLGQGLEFLIYFQGNSAPDKSGLPSDRFSAERTGGSVSTLTIQRTQQEDSAVYLCASSPPGGLYEKLFFGSGTQLSVL.

This clonotype came up many times. The chain has TRBV4-3 and TRBJ2-3; 7 nucleotides agree with TRBD2. This CDR3 comprises 17 residues. Looked up from germline, CDR1 is LGHNA and CDR2 is YSLEER. V was clipped by 0 bases and J by 2 bases; unmatched bases: 8. CDR3 DNA: TGCGCCAGCAGCCAAGATGCCCAGCGGGGCCCCACAGATACGCAGTATTTT. This gives the protein CASSQDAQRGPTDTQYF.

In this sample, this clonotype turned up many times. V and J are TRBV11-2 and TRBJ2-7; D might be TRBD2 (5 bases). This CDR3 is 13 amino acids long. CDR1 and CDR2 from the germline V gene are SGHAT and FQNNGV. Between the trimmed V and J ends, which lost 3 bases and 3 bases, there was a span of 9 bases. CDR3 in amino acids: CASSLHGNYEQYF. CDR3 coding DNA: TGTGCCAGCAGCTTGCACGGGAACTACGAGCAGTACTTC.

This clonotype was detected a few times. This may come from a read error, since a much larger clone is one base off. V is TRBV6-2 or TRBV6-3 and J is TRBJ2-1; D tentatively fits TRBD1 or TRBD2 (5 bases each). In germline, CDR1 is MNHEY, CDR2 SVGEGT. The CDR3 contains 13 residues. CDR3 sequence: CASSYGTVNERFF. Written as DNA, the CDR3 is TGTGCCAGCAGTTACGGGACGGTCAATGAGCGGTTCTTC.

As to this clonotype: One base away lies a much larger clone, so this may be a sequencing read error. This chain joins TRBV20-1 and TRBJ2-5, with 9 bases lining up with TRBD2. This CDR3 region has 14 residues. V lost 0 bases and J lost 5; bases outside the gene matches: 4. Germline CDR1 and CDR2: DFQATT and SNEGSKA (reference sequence). CDR3 amino acids: CSARDSLAGETQYF. Here the CDR3 DNA reads TGCAGTGCTAGAGACTCGCTAGCGGGGGAGACCCAGTACTTC.

With respect to this clonotype: This may be a read error, as it is one base from a much larger clone. The V gene is TRBV7-9, the J gene TRBJ2-5; D perhaps matches TRBD2 (6 bases). V lost 3 bases, J lost 11 bases, and 22 bases lay in between. CDR3 length: 15 residues. The germline gives CDR1 SEHNR, CDR2 FQNEAQ (reference sequence). The CDR3 DNA reads TGTGCCAGCAGCTTGGGCTCGAAGGGCAGGGAGGAGCAGTACTTC. Translating it yields CASSLGSKGREEQYF.